The sequence of this TCR beta chain was determined in a study of cytomegalovirus exposure and HLA in healthy donors. The PCR employed 60 Vbeta primers together with 13 Jbeta primers. The assay was immunoSEQ multiplex PCR, and TCRdb's table has in-frame clones only and misses some. Counted here are approximately 160,000 clones, 68% occurring once; the ten biggest clones make up less than 1.5%. The CDR3 contains 14 residues. The V gene's germline CDR1 is SGHKS and CDR2 YYEKEE (reference sequence). The sequence was collected from a middle-aged man in good health and CMV-seronegative. V is TRBV5-5 and J is TRBJ2-1; TRBD2 agrees at 10 bases. The sequencing sample was made of PBMCs. DNA of the CDR3: TGTGCAGGCACGAGCGGGGGGGCCTACAATGAGCAGTTCTTC. Its protein is CAGTSGGAYNEQFF.